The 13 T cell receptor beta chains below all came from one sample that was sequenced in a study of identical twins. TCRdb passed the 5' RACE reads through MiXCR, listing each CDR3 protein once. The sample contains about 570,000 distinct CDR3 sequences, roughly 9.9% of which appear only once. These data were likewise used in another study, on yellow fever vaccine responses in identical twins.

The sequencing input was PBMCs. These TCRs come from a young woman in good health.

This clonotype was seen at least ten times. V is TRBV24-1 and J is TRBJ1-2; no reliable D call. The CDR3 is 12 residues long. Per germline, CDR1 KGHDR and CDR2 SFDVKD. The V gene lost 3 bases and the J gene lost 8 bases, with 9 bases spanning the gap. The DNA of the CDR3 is TGTGCCACCAGTGATCCAACATTCGGCTACACCTTC. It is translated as CATSDPTFGYTF.

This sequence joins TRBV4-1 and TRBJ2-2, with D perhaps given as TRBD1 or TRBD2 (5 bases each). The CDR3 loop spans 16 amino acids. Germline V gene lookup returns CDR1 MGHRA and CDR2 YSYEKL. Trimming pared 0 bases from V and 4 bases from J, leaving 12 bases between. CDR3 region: CASSQERTGPTGELFF. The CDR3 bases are TGCGCCAGCAGCCAAGAGAGAACGGGACCCACCGGGGAGCTGTTTTTT.

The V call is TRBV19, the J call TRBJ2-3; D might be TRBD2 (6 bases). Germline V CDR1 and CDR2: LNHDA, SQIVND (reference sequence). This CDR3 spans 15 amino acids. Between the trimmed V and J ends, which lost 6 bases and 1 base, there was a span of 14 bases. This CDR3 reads CASRAKVAGTDTQYF. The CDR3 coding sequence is TGTGCCAGTAGGGCGAAAGTAGCGGGCACAGATACGCAGTATTTT.

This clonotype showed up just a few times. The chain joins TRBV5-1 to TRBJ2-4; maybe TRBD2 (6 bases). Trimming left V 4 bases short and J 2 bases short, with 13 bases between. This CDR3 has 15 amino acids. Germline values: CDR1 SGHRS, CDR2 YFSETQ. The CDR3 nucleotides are TGCGCCAGCAGCGGCGGGACTGGGCCCAAAAACATTCAGTACTTC. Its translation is CASSGGTGPKNIQYF.

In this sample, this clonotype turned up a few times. CDR3 loop: CASSDSTGVGDTQYF. The CDR3, as DNA: TGTGCCAGCAGCGACTCGACAGGGGTTGGAGATACGCAGTATTTT. This chain links TRBV9 with TRBJ2-3; 8 nucleotides agree with TRBD1. V shed 3 bases, J shed 5 bases, and the junction held 8 bases outside the gene matches. The CDR3 has 15 residues. From germline, CDR1 is SGDLS and CDR2 YYNGEE.

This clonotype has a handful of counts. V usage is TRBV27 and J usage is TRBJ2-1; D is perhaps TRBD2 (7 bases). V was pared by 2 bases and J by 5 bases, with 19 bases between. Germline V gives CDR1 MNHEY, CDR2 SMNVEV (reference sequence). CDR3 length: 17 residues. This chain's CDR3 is CASSLPSPGGLNNEQFF. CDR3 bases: TGTGCCAGCAGTTTACCCTCCCCCGGGGGGCTGAACAATGAGCAGTTCTTC.

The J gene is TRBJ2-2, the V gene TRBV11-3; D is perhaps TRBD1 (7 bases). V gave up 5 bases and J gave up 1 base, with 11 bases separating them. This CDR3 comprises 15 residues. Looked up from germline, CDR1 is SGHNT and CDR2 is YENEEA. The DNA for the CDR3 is TGTGCCAGCAGCGCAGGGGGAGGGAACACCGGGGAGCTGTTTTTT. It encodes CASSAGGGNTGELFF.

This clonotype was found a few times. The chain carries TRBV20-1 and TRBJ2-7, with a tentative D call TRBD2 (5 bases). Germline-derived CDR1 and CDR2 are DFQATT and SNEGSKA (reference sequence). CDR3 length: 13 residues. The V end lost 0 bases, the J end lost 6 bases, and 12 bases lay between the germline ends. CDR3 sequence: CSARDGGYREQYF. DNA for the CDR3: TGCAGTGCTAGAGACGGAGGCTACCGCGAGCAGTACTTC.

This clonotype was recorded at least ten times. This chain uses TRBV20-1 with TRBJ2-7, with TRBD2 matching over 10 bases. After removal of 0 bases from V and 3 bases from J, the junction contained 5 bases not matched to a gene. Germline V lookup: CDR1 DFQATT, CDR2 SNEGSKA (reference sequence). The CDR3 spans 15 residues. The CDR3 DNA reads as TGCAGTGCTAGAGATAGCGGGGGGCTACGCTACGAGCAGTACTTC. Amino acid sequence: CSARDSGGLRYEQYF.

The CDR3 DNA reads TGTGCCAGCAGTCTTGGGACAGGGGCTGAAGCTTTCTTT. Amino acids: CASSLGTGAEAFF. V usage is TRBV27 and J usage is TRBJ1-1, with 10 nucleotides matching TRBD1. The CDR3 has 13 residues. With V trimmed by 5 bases and J by 6 bases, 3 bases remained unmatched. Germline V gives CDR1 MNHEY, CDR2 SMNVEV (reference sequence).

The CDR3 region has the DNA TGCAGTGCTAGAGAAGGGACGACAAGCACAGATACGCAGTATTTT. Protein: CSAREGTTSTDTQYF. This rearrangement joins TRBV20-1 to TRBJ2-3, with D tentatively TRBD1 or TRBD2 (5 bases each). The CDR3 has 15 amino acids. The ends were cut back, 0 bases at V and 0 bases at J, with 10 bases in the middle. Germline assignment: CDR1 DFQATT and CDR2 SNEGSKA (reference sequence).

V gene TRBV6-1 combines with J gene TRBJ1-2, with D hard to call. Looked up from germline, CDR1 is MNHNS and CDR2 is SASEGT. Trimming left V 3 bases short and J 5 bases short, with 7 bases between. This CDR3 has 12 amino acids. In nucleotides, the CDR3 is TGTGCCAGCAGTGAGCCAGAATATGGCTACACCTTC. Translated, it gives CASSEPEYGYTF.

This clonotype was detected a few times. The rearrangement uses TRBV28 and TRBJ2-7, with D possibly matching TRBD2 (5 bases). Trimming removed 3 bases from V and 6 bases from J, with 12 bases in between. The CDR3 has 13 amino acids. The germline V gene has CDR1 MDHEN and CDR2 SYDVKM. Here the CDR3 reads CASSLPSPGEQYF. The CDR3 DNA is TGTGCCAGCAGTTTGCCTAGCCCCGGCGAGCAGTACTTC.